The 22 T cell receptor beta chains given below trace back to one sample, sequenced in a study of cytomegalovirus exposure and HLA in healthy donors. Primers: 60 Vbeta forward and 13 Jbeta reverse. Method: immunoSEQ multiplex PCR; TCRdb's copy keeps in-frame clones and lacks some. Of about 130,000 clones in the sample, 80% were seen once. Sequencing was carried out using PBMCs. Receptor source: a man aged 30 to 45 in good health and CMV-seropositive.

This rearrangement joins TRBV7-2 to TRBJ2-2, with a possible D match to TRBD1 (5 bases). Germline CDR1 and CDR2: SGHTA and FQGNSA. The CDR3 is made up of 15 amino acids. Trimming took off 3 bases at V and 2 bases at J, with 10 bases between the two ends. Here the CDR3 DNA reads TGTGCCAGCAGCTTGGCAGGGTTAAACACCGGGGAGCTGTTTTTT. This gives the protein CASSLAGLNTGELFF.

The chain joins TRBV5-1 to TRBJ2-2; the match to TRBD2 covers 9 bases. The CDR3 loop spans 16 amino acids. Germline V gene data show CDR1 as SGHRS and CDR2 as YFSETQ. Unmatched junction bases numbered 8, after V lost 4 bases and J lost 4 bases. CDR3 coding DNA: TGCGCCAGCAGCGAGGGACTAGCAACGGCCACCGGGGAGCTGTTTTTT. Residues: CASSEGLATATGELFF.

This chain connects TRBV5-1 to TRBJ2-1; possible D gene TRBD1, 5 bases. The germline V gene encodes CDR1 SGHRS and CDR2 YFSETQ. This CDR3 has 11 residues. V lost 0 bases and J 12 bases, leaving 7 bases between the germline ends. In DNA form, the CDR3 reads TGCGCCAGCAGCTTGGGACAGCGGCAGTTCTTC. Translated, it gives CASSLGQRQFF.

This clone was seen a handful of times. The rearrangement joins TRBV4-2 to TRBJ1-6, with D hard to call. Trimming pared 5 bases from V and 10 bases from J, leaving 18 bases between. Germline values: CDR1 LGHNA, CDR2 YNFKEQ. The CDR3 sequence is 15 residues long. CDR3 DNA sequence: TGTGCCAGCAGCACCTCCGGGGTATTTGGCTCACCCCTCCACTTT. Translating gives CASSTSGVFGSPLHF.

The genes are TRBV6-5 and TRBJ2-4; 7 bases line up with TRBD1. This CDR3 spans 14 amino acids. Germline V gene sequence: CDR1 MNHEY, CDR2 SVGAGI. V shed 2 bases and J 8 bases; nucleotides not matched to a gene: 6. In DNA form, the CDR3 reads TGTGCCAGCAGTTACCGGGACAGTCGTGACATTCAGTACTTC. It encodes CASSYRDSRDIQYF.

The chain links TRBV18 to TRBJ1-5; 8 bases are a match to TRBD1. The CDR3 length is 14 residues. V shed 3 bases, J shed 5 bases, and the junction held 3 bases outside the gene matches. Germline V gene lookup returns CDR1 KGHSH and CDR2 LQKENI. CDR3 sequence: CASSPSDRDQPQHF. The CDR3 nucleotides are TGTGCCAGCTCACCCTCGGACAGGGATCAGCCCCAGCATTTT.

The V and J genes are TRBV9 and TRBJ1-2; 8 bases match TRBD1. Germline V CDR1 and CDR2: SGDLS, YYNGEE. Trimming cost V 4 bases and J 6 bases; bases outside gene matches: 11. CDR3 length: 15 amino acids. This CDR3 is CASSPSPGGKDGYTF. CDR3 DNA: TGTGCCAGCAGCCCGTCCCCAGGGGGCAAGGATGGCTACACCTTC.

This chain joins TRBV18 and TRBJ2-3, with 10 bases matching TRBD2. This CDR3 comprises 16 residues. The germline V gene has CDR1 KGHSH and CDR2 LQKENI. The V gene end was trimmed by 3 bases and the J gene end by 4 bases; junction bases not matched to a gene: 7. The CDR3 DNA reads TGTGCCAGCTCACCTCAGTTTAGCGGGGGGTCAGATACGCAGTATTTT. This codes for CASSPQFSGGSDTQYF.

The chain is built from TRBV28 and TRBJ2-5; D may be TRBD2 (7 bases). The last part of the DNA fits TRBJ2-7 better; the J call may be wrong. Germline CDR1 MDHEN, CDR2 SYDVKM. This CDR3 region has 16 residues. CDR3 amino acids: CASTREGGSVPYEQYF. The DNA for the CDR3 is TGTGCCAGCACCCGCGAGGGGGGGAGTGTCCCCTACGAGCAGTACTTC.

The chain links TRBV4-1 to TRBJ2-7, with D perhaps TRBD2 (7 bases). Germline V gene lookup returns CDR1 MGHRA and CDR2 YSYEKL. The length of the CDR3 is 15 residues. V gave up 5 bases and J gave up 2 bases, with 16 bases separating them. As DNA, the CDR3 is TGCGCCAGCAGCTCCATAGGGGGGGGCGCCTACGAGCAGTACTTC. As protein: CASSSIGGGAYEQYF.

V is TRBV2 and J is TRBJ1-5; 12 nucleotides align to TRBD1. The germline CDR1 and CDR2 sequences are SNHLY and FYNNEI. This CDR3 is 15 amino acids long. With 7 bases clipped from V and 5 bases from J, the junction kept 6 bases outside the gene matches. The chain's CDR3 is CASKDGTGGYQPQHF. CDR3 DNA: TGTGCCAGCAAGGATGGGACAGGGGGCTATCAGCCCCAGCATTTT.

Regarding this clone: The junction departs from germline at one end; a sequencing error may be responsible. This chain connects TRBV5-8 to TRBJ2-2; 8 positions match TRBD1. The CDR3 consists of 15 residues. Looked up from germline, CDR1 is SGHTS and CDR2 is YDEGEE. The CDR3 DNA sequence: TGTGCCAGACCTAAGGACAGGGTTAACACCGGGGAGCTGCTTTTT. Its translation is CARPKDRVNTGELLF. Full variable domain (missing parts from reference TRBV5-8 and TRBJ2-2): EAGVTQSPTHLIKTRGQQATLRCSPISGHTSVYWYQQALGLGLQFLLWYDEGEERNRGNFPPRFSGRQFPNYSSELNVNALELEDSALYLCARPKDRVNTGELLFGEGSRLTVL.

This clone occurred a few times. The J gene is TRBJ2-7, the V gene TRBV19; 9 nucleotides match TRBD1. The CDR3 has 12 residues. From germline, CDR1 is LNHDA and CDR2 SQIVND (reference sequence). V gave up 5 bases and J gave up 9 bases; unmatched junction bases: 5. CDR3 bases: TGTGCCAGTAGTTTCCGGGACAGGGCGCAGTACTTC. Translated, it gives CASSFRDRAQYF.

V and J are TRBV6-1 and TRBJ1-2, with D unresolved. V was pared by 1 base and J by 1 base, with 13 bases between. This CDR3 comprises 16 residues. CDR1 is MNHNS and CDR2 is SASEGT in the germline V gene. The CDR3 loop reads CASSEVRTAHNYGYTF. In DNA, the CDR3 is TGTGCCAGCAGTGAAGTAAGAACAGCTCATAACTATGGCTACACCTTC.

The rearrangement uses TRBV4-2 and TRBJ2-7; 10 nucleotides agree with TRBD2. The CDR3 is 16 residues long. The germline CDR1 and CDR2 sequences are LGHNA and YNFKEQ. With 1 base clipped from V and 3 bases from J, the junction kept 6 bases outside the gene matches. The CDR3 bases are TGTGCCAGCAGCCAAGTTCTAGCGGGGGACTACTACGAGCAGTACTTC. Its translation: CASSQVLAGDYYEQYF.

The V gene is TRBV19, the J gene TRBJ1-1; 7 bases fit TRBD1. Germline-derived CDR1 and CDR2 are LNHDA and SQIVND (reference sequence). Unmatched junction bases numbered 4, after V lost 4 bases and J lost 5 bases. This CDR3 comprises 13 residues. The DNA for the CDR3 is TGTGCCAGTAGTAATACAGGGGAGACTGAAGCTTTCTTT. Translating it yields CASSNTGETEAFF.

The chain is built from TRBV5-1 and TRBJ1-6; TRBD1 matches at 8 bases. Germline values: CDR1 SGHRS, CDR2 YFSETQ. J lost 9 bases, V lost 3 bases, and 8 bases had no gene match. The CDR3 has 15 residues. The CDR3 DNA is TGCGCCAGCAGCTACCTGGAGGACAGGGCTTCACCCCTCCACTTT. Residues: CASSYLEDRASPLHF.

The rearrangement joins TRBV10-2 to TRBJ2-7; the D gene is possibly TRBD1 (5 bases). CDR3 size: 13 residues. CDR1 is WSHSY and CDR2 is SAAADI in the germline V gene. Trimming removed 10 bases at V and 0 bases at J, with 13 bases between. The DNA for the CDR3 is TGCGCCACCTGCAGGGCGACCTCCTACGAGCAGTACTTC. This encodes CATCRATSYEQYF.

This rearrangement joins TRBV5-5 to TRBJ1-4; TRBD1 agrees at 7 bases. Looked up from germline, CDR1 is SGHKS and CDR2 is YYEKEE (reference sequence). Trimming removed 4 bases from V and 8 bases from J; junction bases left unmatched: 8. This CDR3 is built from 14 residues. The CDR3 DNA sequence: TGTGCCAGCAGCCTACAGGGGCTCGGGGAAAAACTGTTTTTT. Its translation: CASSLQGLGEKLFF.

The gene calls are TRBV7-3 and TRBJ2-3; D is perhaps TRBD2 (5 bases). Per the germline V gene, CDR1 is SGHTA and CDR2 is FQGTGA. CDR3 length: 14 amino acids. The V end lost 4 bases, the J end lost 6 bases, and 14 bases lay between the germline ends. The CDR3 bases are TGTGCCAGCAGCTCCACTTCCCCGGGGGATACGCAGTATTTT. Amino acids: CASSSTSPGDTQYF.

The chain is built from TRBV7-8 and TRBJ2-7; 9 bases are shared with TRBD1. Losses at the gene ends were 0 bases for V and 1 base for J; bases not matched to a gene: 7. This CDR3 is 17 amino acids long. The germline CDR1 and CDR2 sequences are SGHVS and FQNEAQ. CDR3 nucleotide sequence: TGTGCCAGCAGCTTAGCCGAGTGGACAGGGGATTCCTACGAGCAGTACTTC. Translating gives CASSLAEWTGDSYEQYF. The variable domain in full, with the rest retrieved from reference TRBV7-8 and TRBJ2-7, is GAGVSQSPRYKVAKRGQDVALRCDPISGHVSLFWYQQALGQGPEFLTYFQNEAQLDKSGLPSDRFFAERPEGSVSTLKIQRTQQEDSAVYLCASSLAEWTGDSYEQYFGPGTRLTVT.

The chain employs TRBV27 and TRBJ1-1; D may be TRBD1 (6 bases). Germline loops: CDR1 MNHEY, CDR2 SMNVEV (reference sequence). V was cut by 3 bases and J by 6 bases, with 11 bases left in between. The CDR3 has 13 residues. The CDR3 spells CASSLMGAAEAFF. As DNA, the CDR3 is TGTGCCAGCAGTTTGATGGGGGCGGCTGAAGCTTTCTTT.